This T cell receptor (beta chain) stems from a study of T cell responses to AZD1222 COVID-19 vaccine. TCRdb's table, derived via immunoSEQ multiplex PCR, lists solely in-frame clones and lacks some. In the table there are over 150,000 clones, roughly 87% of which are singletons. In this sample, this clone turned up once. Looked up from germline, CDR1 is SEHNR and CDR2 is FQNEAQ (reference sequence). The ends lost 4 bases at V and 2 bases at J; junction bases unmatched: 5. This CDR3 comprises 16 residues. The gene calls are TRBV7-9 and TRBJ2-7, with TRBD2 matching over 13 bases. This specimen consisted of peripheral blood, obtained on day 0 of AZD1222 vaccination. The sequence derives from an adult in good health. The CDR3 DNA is TGTGCCAGCAGCTCAGGACTAGCGGGAGTCACCTACGAGCAGTACTTC. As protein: CASSSGLAGVTYEQYF.